Each of the 7 T cell receptor beta chains below was sequenced from the same sample in a study of naive and memory T cell subsets. Both TRBC1 and TRBC2 were covered by a beta constant-region primer of two equimolar oligonucleotides. TCRdb processed the UMI-ligation and nested PCR reads anew with MiXCR; each CDR3 protein has one entry. The sample holds 120,000 to 150,000 distinct CDR3 sequences, around 15% seen once. Sequencing was performed on naive CD4+ T cells from blood. The receptors derive from a human donor in good health.

J is TRBJ2-7 and V is TRBV30; no reliable D call. V shed 0 bases and J shed 5 bases, with 5 bases lying between them. Germline CDR1 is GTSNPN and CDR2 is SVGIG (reference sequence). CDR3 length: 11 residues. CDR3 loop: CAWSVRDEQYF. CDR3 DNA: TGTGCCTGGAGTGTACGAGACGAGCAGTACTTC.

This chain uses TRBV5-1 with TRBJ2-3; perhaps TRBD1 as D (5 bases). Germline V gene sequence: CDR1 SGHRS, CDR2 YFSETQ. Trimming removed 0 bases from V and 6 bases from J, with 8 bases in between. The CDR3 loop spans 13 amino acids. In nucleotides, the CDR3 is TGCGCCAGCAGCTTGGGACAGTTCGATACGCAGTATTTT. It translates to CASSLGQFDTQYF. Combining the CDR3 with reference TRBV5-1 and TRBJ2-3 gives the whole variable domain KAGVTQTPRYLIKTRGQQVTLSCSPISGHRSVSWYQQTPGQGLQFLFEYFSETQRNKGNFPGRFSGRQFSNSRSEMNVSTLELGDSALYLCASSLGQFDTQYFGPGTRLTVL.

The rearrangement links TRBV11-2 to TRBJ2-5; unclear D gene. The V end lost 5 bases, the J end lost 5 bases, and 15 bases lay between the germline ends. From germline, CDR1 is SGHAT and CDR2 FQNNGV. The CDR3 runs to 14 residues. CDR3 protein: CASSARSSRETQYF. The CDR3 coding sequence is TGTGCCAGCAGCGCCCGAAGCAGTCGGGAGACCCAGTACTTC.

J is TRBJ1-5 and V is TRBV20-1; the match to TRBD1 covers 7 bases. V was pared by 5 bases and J by 4 bases, with 8 bases of the junction left unmatched. The CDR3 covers 14 residues. CDR1 DFQATT and CDR2 SNEGSKA come from the germline V gene (reference sequence). The CDR3 DNA is TGCAGTGCTTACCTAGGGACAGAGAATCAGCCCCAGCATTTT. Translated: CSAYLGTENQPQHF.

This chain links TRBV20-1 with TRBJ2-7, with D possibly being TRBD2 (6 bases). The CDR3 contains 15 residues. Germline V CDR1 and CDR2: DFQATT, SNEGSKA (reference sequence). Trimming removed 0 bases at V and 2 bases at J, with 14 bases between. The CDR3 nucleotides read TGCAGTGCTAGAGATATAGCGGAGGCCACCTACGAGCAGTACTTC. This encodes CSARDIAEATYEQYF.

This clonotype was counted a single time. The chain recombines TRBV28 with TRBJ2-7; 7 bases match TRBD2. V was clipped by 6 bases and J by 4 bases; unmatched bases: 9. Germline V gives CDR1 MDHEN, CDR2 SYDVKM. This CDR3 contains 14 residues. CDR3 loop: CASRAGGSLYEQYF. In nucleotides, the CDR3 is TGTGCCAGCAGGGCCGGGGGGTCTTTGTACGAGCAGTACTTC.

The V and J genes are TRBV25-1 and TRBJ2-3; D gene uncertain. Looked up from germline, CDR1 is MGHDK and CDR2 is SYGVNS. Trimming left V 5 bases short and J 9 bases short, with 6 bases between. The CDR3 consists of 10 residues. The CDR3 DNA follows: TGTGCCAGCAGTAAAGGCACGCAGTATTTT. This gives the protein CASSKGTQYF.